This entry lists 22 T cell receptor beta chains sequenced from one sample in a study of blood T cell repertoires in COVID-19. Repertoires were generated with immunoSEQ multiplex PCR, while TCRdb's copy carries only in-frame clones and drops some. The repertoire holds about 78,000 clones, with under 80% as singletons. The material sequenced was peripheral blood. All receptors come from a human donor in a cohort sampled during active COVID-19.

The chain recombines TRBV5-1 with TRBJ2-2; 8 bases match TRBD2. CDR3 size: 14 residues. V dropped 0 bases and J dropped 6; count of bases not matched to a gene: 1. Germline assignment: CDR1 SGHRS and CDR2 YFSETQ. This chain's CDR3 is CASSLAGGPGELFF. The CDR3 nucleotides are TGCGCCAGCAGCTTGGCGGGGGGGCCCGGGGAGCTGTTTTTT.

The rearrangement uses TRBV6-2 or TRBV6-3 and TRBJ2-6; maybe TRBD1 (6 bases). This CDR3 is built from 14 residues. Trimming pared 5 bases from V and 4 bases from J, leaving 9 bases between. CDR1 MNHEY and CDR2 SVGEGT come from the germline V gene. This CDR3 is CASSTGLGANVLTF. In nucleotides, the CDR3 is TGTGCCAGCAGTACAGGGTTAGGGGCCAACGTCCTGACTTTC.

The J gene is TRBJ2-3, the V gene TRBV9; 16 nucleotides match TRBD2. After removal of 4 bases from V and 1 base from J, the junction contained 15 bases not matched to a gene. CDR1 SGDLS and CDR2 YYNGEE come from the germline V gene. The CDR3 sequence is 21 residues long. The CDR3: CASSPRPGTSGGAYGTDTQYF. CDR3 bases: TGTGCCAGCAGCCCTCGGCCCGGGACTAGCGGGGGGGCTTATGGCACAGATACGCAGTATTTT.

The chain has TRBV4-1 and TRBJ1-5; weak D call: TRBD1 (5 bases). Germline V gene lookup returns CDR1 MGHRA and CDR2 YSYEKL. The germline V and J ends were trimmed by 8 bases and 6 bases, with 17 bases remaining between them. This CDR3 has 14 residues. The chain's CDR3 is CASATGPTGQPQHF. The DNA of the CDR3 is TGCGCCAGCGCCACTGGCCCTACAGGTCAGCCCCAGCATTTT.

CDR3 DNA: TGTGCCAGCAGCGCCCCGGGACTGTTCTATGGCTACACCTTC. The encoded protein is CASSAPGLFYGYTF. The chain employs TRBV5-6 and TRBJ1-2; D may be TRBD1 (5 bases). Germline CDR1 reads SGHDT; CDR2 reads YYEEEE. V was pared by 4 bases and J by 4 bases, with 14 bases between. There are 14 residues in the CDR3.

The chain has TRBV18 and TRBJ2-3; tentatively, D is TRBD2 (7 bases). Looked up from germline, CDR1 is KGHSH and CDR2 is LQKENI. The CDR3 is 17 residues long. V lost 5 bases and J 1 base, leaving 19 bases between the germline ends. The CDR3: CASSSVGGGVGTDTQYF. CDR3 in DNA: TGTGCCAGCTCATCAGTGGGGGGGGGCGTCGGCACAGATACGCAGTATTTT.

The chain links TRBV30 to TRBJ1-3; D perhaps matches TRBD1 (5 bases). Germline V CDR1 and CDR2: GTSNPN, SVGIG (reference sequence). Trimming removed 2 bases at V and 4 bases at J, with 9 bases between. CDR3 length: 13 residues. CDR3 bases: TGTGCCTGGAGTACAGGCCCCGGAAACACCATATATTTT. The encoded protein is CAWSTGPGNTIYF. The entire variable domain, with the rest obtained from reference TRBV30 and TRBJ1-3, is as follows: SQTIHQWPATLVQPVGSPLSLECTVEGTSNPNLYWYRQAAGRGLQLLFYSVGIGQISSEVPQNLSASRPQDRQFILSSKKLLLSDSGFYLCAWSTGPGNTIYFGEGSWLTVV.

The chain links TRBV5-1 to TRBJ1-1; 7 nucleotides line up with TRBD1. Germline V CDR1 and CDR2: SGHRS, YFSETQ. This CDR3 spans 15 amino acids. Trimming removed 4 bases from V and 4 bases from J; junction bases left unmatched: 10. This CDR3 reads CASSQSTGPSTEAFF. The CDR3 nucleotides read TGCGCCAGCAGCCAATCGACAGGGCCGAGCACTGAAGCTTTCTTT.

This sequence joins TRBV10-3 and TRBJ2-3; 9 bases are a match to TRBD2. The trim removed 4 bases at V and 7 bases at J, leaving 18 bases unmatched. This CDR3 has 18 amino acids. Germline lookup yields CDR1 ENHRY and CDR2 SYGVKD. DNA of the CDR3: TGTGCCATCAGTGGTCCCCGACCGGGGGGCGGGGGGGCGAATACGCAGTATTTT. Translating it yields CAISGPRPGGGGANTQYF.

The V call is TRBV5-1, the J call TRBJ2-5, with 9 positions matching TRBD2. The CDR3 loop spans 15 amino acids. Germline V gene lookup returns CDR1 SGHRS and CDR2 YFSETQ. Trimming at V came to 4 bases and at J to 5 bases, leaving 9 bases not matched to a gene. The CDR3 protein is CASSITRGGGETQYF. Here the CDR3 DNA reads TGCGCCAGCAGCATCACTCGCGGGGGGGGTGAGACCCAGTACTTC.

The chain uses TRBV7-2 and TRBJ2-7, with 8 bases matching TRBD1. CDR1 is SGHTA and CDR2 is FQGNSA in the germline V gene. The CDR3 totals 14 residues. V lost 6 bases to trimming and J lost 2 bases; unmatched junction nucleotides: 6. The CDR3 spells CASSSQGGTYEQYF. The CDR3 coding sequence is TGTGCCAGCAGTTCACAGGGGGGAACCTACGAGCAGTACTTC.

The rearrangement joins TRBV9 to TRBJ2-1, with D possibly matching TRBD2 (5 bases). The germline gives CDR1 SGDLS, CDR2 YYNGEE. Trimming removed 4 bases at V and 8 bases at J, with 16 bases between. CDR3 length: 14 amino acids. Here the CDR3 reads CASSSMGARDEQFF. The CDR3 region has the DNA TGTGCCAGCAGCTCCATGGGAGCTAGGGATGAGCAGTTCTTC.

The chain has TRBV11-2 and TRBJ1-1, with TRBD1 identical over 7 bases. V lost 5 bases and J lost 4; bases outside the gene matches: 10. CDR3 length: 15 amino acids. CDR1 is SGHAT and CDR2 is FQNNGV in the germline V gene. The CDR3 reads CASSRQQGWATEAFF. CDR3 coding DNA: TGTGCCAGCAGCCGCCAACAGGGGTGGGCCACTGAAGCTTTCTTT.

This clone has just one count. The chain links TRBV5-4 to TRBJ1-3; D is uncertain. The germline V gene encodes CDR1 SGHNT and CDR2 YYREEE (reference sequence). Trimming shortened V by 1 base and J by 0 bases, and 5 bases separated the two germline ends. The CDR3 totals 14 residues. The CDR3 loop reads CASSLRSSGNTIYF. CDR3 DNA: TGTGCCAGCAGCTTGAGGAGCTCTGGAAACACCATATATTTT.

The CDR3 reads CAWSVTDTEAFF. The CDR3, as DNA: TGTGCCTGGAGTGTAACGGACACTGAAGCTTTCTTT. The rearrangement uses TRBV30 and TRBJ1-1; D is undetermined. Germline CDR1 GTSNPN, CDR2 SVGIG (reference sequence). The CDR3 sequence is 12 residues long. The V and J ends lost 0 bases and 3 bases respectively, with 5 bases between them.

The chain employs TRBV6-2 or TRBV6-3 and TRBJ1-5; 8 bases are a match to TRBD1. This CDR3 region has 18 residues. V lost 2 bases and J lost 4; bases outside the gene matches: 13. Germline V gives CDR1 MNHEY, CDR2 SVGEGT. The CDR3: CASSYRAGGFKVNQPQHF. In nucleotides, the CDR3 is TGTGCCAGCAGTTACAGGGCAGGGGGCTTTAAAGTTAATCAGCCCCAGCATTTT.

This chain connects TRBV3-1 (or the pseudogene TRBV3-2) to TRBJ2-5; possible D gene TRBD2, 5 bases. V dropped 2 bases and J dropped 5 bases, with 12 bases sitting between them. CDR1 and CDR2 from the germline V gene are LGHDT and YNNKEL (reference sequence). The CDR3 has 14 residues. CDR3 nucleotide sequence: TGTGCCAGCAGCCAAAGACCGAGGAGGGAGACCCAGTACTTC. Protein product: CASSQRPRRETQYF.

The chain joins TRBV6-6 to TRBJ1-2; D may be TRBD1 (6 bases). Trimming shortened V by 0 bases and J by 7 bases, and 12 bases separated the two germline ends. Germline values: CDR1 MNHNY, CDR2 SVGAGI (reference sequence). The CDR3 consists of 14 residues. The CDR3 loop reads CASSYSDRGGGYTF. The CDR3 DNA reads as TGTGCCAGCAGTTACTCGGACAGAGGGGGTGGCTACACCTTC.

The rearrangement joins TRBV9 to TRBJ1-4; 12 bases line up with TRBD1. Trimming at V came to 3 bases and at J to 8 bases, leaving 2 bases not matched to a gene. Germline V CDR1 and CDR2: SGDLS, YYNGEE. This CDR3 has 14 residues. The CDR3 here is CASSAGTGGEKLFF. In DNA, the CDR3 is TGTGCCAGCAGCGCCGGGACAGGGGGCGAAAAACTGTTTTTT.

The chain links TRBV19 to TRBJ1-5; D unclear. Trimming pared 1 base from V and 5 bases from J, leaving 15 bases between. Germline CDR1 and CDR2: LNHDA and SQIVND (reference sequence). The CDR3 consists of 16 residues. This chain's CDR3 is CASSIVYSIVYQPQHF. In DNA, the CDR3 is TGTGCCAGTAGTATAGTGTACAGTATAGTGTATCAGCCCCAGCATTTT.

This rearrangement joins TRBV10-3 to TRBJ2-1; 8 nucleotides agree with TRBD2. V shed 6 bases, J shed 4 bases, and the junction held 17 bases outside the gene matches. This CDR3 has 18 residues. From germline, CDR1 is ENHRY and CDR2 SYGVKD. The CDR3, as DNA: TGTGCCATCAGAAGAACCGGGACTAGGAAGTTTGGTTACAATGAGCAGTTCTTC. This translates into CAIRRTGTRKFGYNEQFF.

CDR3 loop: CASSQGHRGAPGEQYF. The CDR3 DNA reads TGTGCCAGCAGCCAAGGGCACAGGGGGGCACCCGGTGAGCAGTACTTC. This rearrangement joins TRBV4-2 to TRBJ2-7; TRBD1 matches 8 bases. The V gene end was trimmed by 1 base and the J gene end by 7 bases; junction bases not matched to a gene: 12. Germline V gene sequence: CDR1 LGHNA, CDR2 YNFKEQ. This CDR3 is 16 amino acids long.